The sequence of this T cell receptor beta chain was determined in a study of shared clonotypes between healthy human individuals. Study context: Samples came from two female and a few male donors aged 18 to 49. A donor's plate count was three for CD4 naive and three for CD4 memory; CD8 naive had two and CD8 memory one.

The CDR3 runs to 13 residues. Deletions cut 5 bases from V and 8 bases from J, with 13 bases between. Germline-derived CDR1 and CDR2 are SGHTA and FQGNSA. Some clones are missing from TCRdb's copy, which holds only in-frame ones; the method was immunoSEQ multiplex PCR. The data contain approximately 1.9 million clones, around 93% of them singletons. Naivety among CD8 cells was defined by CD45RO negativity and positive CCR7 selection, thereby excluding terminally differentiated effector memory CD45RA+ cells. The rearrangement uses TRBV7-2 and TRBJ2-1, with D unresolved. Sequenced input: naive CD8+ T cells from PBMCs. The origin of this receptor is a man aged 18 to 35 in good health. Some clones in this sample may be carry-over from other donors' samples. Here the CDR3 reads CASSGTRRDEQFF. The CDR3 nucleotides read TGTGCCAGCAGCGGAACCCGGCGTGATGAGCAGTTCTTC.